A single T cell receptor beta chain is shown here with its context. This clonotype is described as medium-sized (0.01 to 0.1%). The antigen it binds to is not known. Base qualities are not provided; no much larger clone lies one nucleotide away. The data derive from a study of neurological immune-mediated disorders (dated by TCRdb to the late 2010s). A note on the overall study: Peripheral blood TCR-beta repertoires from patients with HTLV-I-associated myelopathy (HAM/TSP), patients with multiple sclerosis, and healthy controls were compared in the study using UMI-based sequencing. The approximately 110 TCR-beta libraries included longitudinal samples, technical triplicates and paired sorted CD4+ and CD8+ T-cell subsets alongside PBMC samples. Technical triplicate libraries were sequenced to precisely calculate how much the frequency of each individual clone varied. The cohort comprised 60 to 75 subjects: 14 HAM/TSP patients, approximately 34 multiple sclerosis patients and 20 or so healthy controls. The research as a whole found: TCR clonal expansion was highest in HAM/TSP patients and lowest in MS patients, with MS patients falling below even healthy controls. Expanded clones from different subjects shared no identical CDR3 amino acid sequences, which suggests that TCR-beta repertoires were private in all groups.

CDR1 and CDR2, looked up from the germline V gene, are SGHRS and YFSETQ. CDR3 length: 16 amino acids, cysteine to phenylalanine. Solely the CDR3 DNA is kept, with 48 bases framed from the first base. A distance of 15 bases separates the germline ends of V and J, which lose 4 bases and 2 bases respectively. cDNA was synthesized by template-switch 5'RACE using a primer carrying a 10-nucleotide random unique molecular identifier by which each TCR transcript was tagged. Every sequencing run covered 15-18 subjects and yielded more than 160 million TCR-beta sequences. The RNeasy kit was used for extraction of total RNA. Using the KAPA Real-time Library Amplification kit, TCR-beta VDJ regions were amplified with primers for the TCR constant region and the 5'RACE anchor. Sample indexes and Illumina adaptors were added in a first PCR, and a second PCR then increased library yield. The roughly 650 bp TCR product was size-selected on a 2% E-gel SizeSelection system after Ampure bead purification. Before pooling, library quality was checked on a Bioanalyzer, concentration was measured with Qubit, and libraries were quantified with the Kapa Library Quantification kit. An Illumina HiSeq 2500 was used to sequence the libraries paired-end at 2 x 150 bp. To increase sequence diversity, roughly 24-31% phiX was spiked into each library pool. The source study handled its data this way. Quality-filtered reads were processed with the UMI-based MiGEC pipeline, which removed over 75% of raw TCR sequences during error correction. IMGT germline references were used for aligning VDJ genes, and each clonotype was defined as a unique CDR3 amino acid sequence together with its V-J genes. VDJtools evaluated clonal expansion, Shannon diversity and CDR3 relatedness (CalcPairwiseDistances, ClusterSamples); CLCbio workbench built phylogenetic trees. A clone was classed as expanded if it had 8 or more unique UMIs, a cutoff based on coefficient-of-variation modelling across technical triplicates. TCRdb's own reprocessing of the public reads used fastp at Q25 and MiXCR and kept productive beta chains. Entries that share a CDR3 protein sequence are merged under the most common genes and DNA. TCRdb assigned the V and J calls; the authors' analysis was not used. In all, the sample holds tens of thousands of distinct CDR3 sequences, and around 16% of those were seen once. About 5% of the sample belongs to the ten largest clones.

The sample's time point label, in plain terms: technical triplicate 3. Sorted-subset TCR libraries were prepared from fewer than 1.3 million sorted CD4+ or CD8+ T cells. Peripheral blood was subjected to Ficoll-Hypaque density gradient centrifugation to isolate PBMCs, which were then cryopreserved in liquid nitrogen. The study also sequenced paired sorted CD4+ and CD8+ subsets from healthy controls, HAM/TSP patients and MS patients. The TCR originated in a female donor with HTLV-1-associated myelopathy (HAM/TSP). The V and J segments used are TRBV5-1 and TRBJ2-2, with the D gene not clear enough to name. The sequenced sample was CD4+ T cells from blood. The nucleotide sequence is given as TGCGCCAGCAGCCCTCAAGCAGTGGGCAACACCGGGGAGCTGTTTTTT. Its protein reads: CASSPQAVGNTGELFF.